One and the same sample provided the 18 T cell receptor beta chains below, sequenced in a study of T cell repertoires in aging, cancer and after chemotherapy. Peripheral blood genomic DNA, not sorted cells or RNA, was the template. Multiplex touch-down PCR with TRB-A/B primers amplified rearranged V-D-J TRB sequences. Using its own MiXCR run on the multiplex PCR reads, TCRdb lists one record per CDR3 protein. The sample consists of over a thousand distinct CDR3 sequences, roughly 30% of them appearing once. Sequenced input: blood. All receptors derive from a human donor with a solid tumor.

By share of the sample, this clonotype is medium-sized. The chain employs TRBV19 and TRBJ1-2; D is undetermined. The CDR3 has 14 amino acids. Germline V lookup: CDR1 LNHDA, CDR2 SQIVND (reference sequence). Between the trimmed V and J ends, which lost 3 bases and 4 bases, there was a span of 12 bases. The DNA for the CDR3 is TGTGCCAGTAGTATCTCCGACGGTTCCTATGGCTACACCTTC. Translation: CASSISDGSYGYTF.

A remark on this clonotype: The junction departs from the called germline gene at one end, perhaps through a read error. The CDR3 sequence: CASSYYTSSGGAWEQFF. The CDR3 bases are TGTGCCAGCAGTTACTACACCTCTAGCGGGGGGGCATGGGAGCAGTTCTTC. The chain carries TRBV10-3 and TRBJ2-1; 12 bases align to TRBD2. Germline V gene data show CDR1 as ENHRY and CDR2 as SYGVKD. The CDR3 spans 17 residues.

For this clonotype: This sequence may be a read error, since a much larger clone differs from it by one base. The rearrangement links TRBV12-3 or TRBV12-4 to TRBJ1-5, with D unclear. This CDR3 spans 13 amino acids. CDR3 nucleotide sequence: TGTGTCAGCAGCTTAGCGGGGAACGGGCCCCAGCATTTT. Its protein is CVSSLAGNGPQHF.

This clonotype qualifies as medium-sized. This chain joins TRBV5-4 and TRBJ1-2; D is unresolved. The V and J ends lost 0 bases and 4 bases respectively, with 7 bases between them. This CDR3 spans 13 amino acids. Germline loops: CDR1 SGHNT, CDR2 YYREEE (reference sequence). This chain's CDR3 is CASSLGSTYGYTF. The CDR3 nucleotides are TGTGCCAGCAGCTTGGGATCGACCTATGGCTACACCTTC.

This clonotype qualifies as medium-sized. The V call is TRBV19, the J call TRBJ1-2; perhaps TRBD1 as D (6 bases). The germline gives CDR1 LNHDA, CDR2 SQIVND (reference sequence). CDR3 length: 14 amino acids. V gave up 7 bases and J gave up 7 bases, with 19 bases separating them. Here the CDR3 reads CASTTILGGPGYTF. The CDR3 DNA is TGTGCCAGTACCACCATCCTAGGGGGGCCTGGCTACACCTTC.

The rearrangement joins TRBV7-2 to TRBJ1-1, with unresolved D. Trimming pared 5 bases from V and 4 bases from J, leaving 17 bases between. This CDR3 has 15 amino acids. Germline CDR1 is SGHTA and CDR2 is FQGNSA. The DNA of the CDR3 is TGTGCCAGCAGCCGTAGTAGGGCAGGCGGCACTGAAGCTTTCTTT. Amino acids: CASSRSRAGGTEAFF.

Comment on this clonotype: A much larger clone lies a single base off, so this may be a read error. V is TRBV12-3 or TRBV12-4 and J is TRBJ1-5; unclear D gene. CDR3 size: 13 residues. CDR3 sequence reads: CASSLAGNGHQHF. In nucleotides, the CDR3 is TGTGCCAGCAGCTTAGCGGGGAACGGGCACCAGCATTTT.

The gene calls are TRBV2 and TRBJ1-3, with no clear D. The CDR3 is made up of 13 amino acids. Germline V gives CDR1 SNHLY, CDR2 FYNNEI. Trimming shortened V by 8 bases and J by 0 bases, and 8 bases separated the two germline ends. The CDR3 spells CASREHSGNTIYF. The CDR3 bases are TGTGCCAGCCGAGAACACTCTGGAAACACCATATATTTT.

By frequency in the sample, this clonotype is medium-sized. V and J are TRBV11-1 and TRBJ2-7; tentative D call: TRBD1 (5 bases). Germline V lookup: CDR1 SGHAT, CDR2 FQDESV (reference sequence). This CDR3 is 13 amino acids long. V lost 1 base to trimming and J lost 6 bases, with 10 bases between them. In DNA, the CDR3 is TGTGCCAGCAGCTTAGTAGGGGTGTTCGAGCAGTACTTC. This codes for CASSLVGVFEQYF.

The sample holds a few counts of this clonotype. The gene calls are TRBV27 and TRBJ2-7, with 9 bases that match TRBD2. The J segment lost 7 bases and the V segment lost 2 bases, leaving 12 bases of the junction unmatched. The CDR3 spans 16 residues. Germline values: CDR1 MNHEY, CDR2 SMNVEV (reference sequence). The CDR3 protein is CASSLVWGGGAQEQYF. CDR3 nucleotides: TGTGCCAGCAGTTTAGTCTGGGGCGGGGGGGCCCAAGAGCAGTACTTC.

This clonotype was seen more than once but under ten times. This sequence joins TRBV19 and TRBJ1-1; D is uncertain. V lost 1 base and J lost 1, with 4 bases in between. This CDR3 is 13 amino acids long. The germline V gene encodes CDR1 LNHDA and CDR2 SQIVND (reference sequence). Here the CDR3 reads CASSIGANTEAFF. CDR3 in DNA: TGTGCCAGTAGTATAGGGGCGAACACTGAAGCTTTCTTT. The whole variable domain, filled in from reference TRBV19 and TRBJ1-1, reads DGGITQSPKYLFRKEGQNVTLSCEQNLNHDAMYWYRQDPGQGLRLIYYSQIVNDFQKGDIAEGYSVSREKKESFPLTVTSAQKNPTAFYLCASSIGANTEAFFGQGTRLTVV.

The gene calls are TRBV19 and TRBJ2-5; D not certain. The CDR3 spans 12 residues. The germline V gene encodes CDR1 LNHDA and CDR2 SQIVND (reference sequence). The CDR3 coding sequence is TGTGCAACAAGGTCCGAAGGGCGGACCCAGTACTTC. Its protein is CATRSEGRTQYF.

This clonotype was observed a handful of times. The genes are TRBV20-1 and TRBJ1-2; D not certain. Between the trimmed V and J ends, which lost 7 bases and 6 bases, there was a span of 3 bases. The CDR3 totals 8 residues. Looked up from germline, CDR1 is DFQATT and CDR2 is SNEGSKA (reference sequence). Here the CDR3 reads CSGHGYTF. The DNA of the CDR3 is TGCAGTGGACATGGCTACACCTTC.

The CDR3 region has the DNA TGTGCCAGTAGCAGCCGGGACAGGGGGCTCGAAGATACGCAGTATTTT. Amino acids: CASSSRDRGLEDTQYF. The chain links TRBV19 to TRBJ2-3, with 12 bases fitting TRBD1. The CDR3 has 16 residues. Germline assignment: CDR1 LNHDA and CDR2 SQIVND (reference sequence). The J segment lost 5 bases and the V segment lost 6 bases, leaving 9 bases of the junction unmatched.

The chain employs TRBV7-9 and TRBJ1-2; TRBD1 matches 8 bases. J lost 6 bases, V lost 5 bases, and 5 bases had no gene match. Germline V gene data show CDR1 as SEHNR and CDR2 as FQNEAQ (reference sequence). The CDR3 contains 13 residues. In DNA form, the CDR3 reads TGTGCCAGCAGCGTCGGGACAGGCGATGGCTACACCTTC. Protein product: CASSVGTGDGYTF.

This clonotype is medium-sized by share. V is TRBV9 and J is TRBJ2-2; 7 bases align to TRBD1. Germline-derived CDR1 and CDR2 are SGDLS and YYNGEE. Trimming removed 2 bases from V and 1 base from J; junction bases left unmatched: 8. The CDR3 has 17 residues. The CDR3 region has the DNA TGTGCCAGCAGCGTGACCCGGAACAGGGGGAACACCGGGGAGCTGTTTTTT. This codes for CASSVTRNRGNTGELFF. Based on the CDR3 plus reference TRBV9 and TRBJ2-2, the full variable domain is DSGVTQTPKHLITATGQRVTLRCSPRSGDLSVYWYQQSLDQGLQFLIQYYNGEERAKGNILERFSAQQFPDLHSELNLSSLELGDSALYFCASSVTRNRGNTGELFFGEGSRLTVL.

This clonotype was detected a few times. The chain recombines TRBV18 with TRBJ2-7; no reliable D call. This CDR3 is 12 amino acids long. V lost 2 bases to trimming and J lost 6 bases, with 8 bases between them. Germline V lookup: CDR1 KGHSH, CDR2 LQKENI. The CDR3 coding sequence is TGTGCCAGCTCACCAAGGGTGGGCGAGCAGTACTTC. Translated, it gives CASSPRVGEQYF.

This sequence joins TRBV2 and TRBJ2-7; no clear D gene. Germline V gene sequence: CDR1 SNHLY, CDR2 FYNNEI. The CDR3 covers 15 residues. Trimming left V 6 bases short and J 3 bases short, with 18 bases between. The CDR3 loop is CASRFGSIKDYEQYF. In DNA form, the CDR3 reads TGTGCCAGCAGGTTCGGGTCCATAAAGGACTACGAGCAGTACTTC.